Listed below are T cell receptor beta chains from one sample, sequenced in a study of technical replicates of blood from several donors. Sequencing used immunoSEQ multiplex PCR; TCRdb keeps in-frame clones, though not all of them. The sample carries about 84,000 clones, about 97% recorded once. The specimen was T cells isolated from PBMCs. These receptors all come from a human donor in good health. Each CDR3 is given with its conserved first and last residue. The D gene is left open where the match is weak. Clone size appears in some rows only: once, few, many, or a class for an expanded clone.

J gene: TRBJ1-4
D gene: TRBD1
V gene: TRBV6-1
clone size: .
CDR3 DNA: TGTGCCTCTCACCACCGGCAGGGGGAAGGCGAAAAACTGTTTTTT
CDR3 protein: CASHHRQGEGEKLFF

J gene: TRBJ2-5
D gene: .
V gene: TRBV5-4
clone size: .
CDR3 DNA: TGTGCCAGCAGCGGTTGGGCGCTGGGAGGAGAGACCCAGTACTTC
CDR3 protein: CASSGWALGGETQYF

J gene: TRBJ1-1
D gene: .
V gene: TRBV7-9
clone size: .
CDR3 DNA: TGTGCCAGCAGCCCAGAAACAGCGAACACTGAAGCTTTCTTT
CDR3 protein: CASSPETANTEAFF

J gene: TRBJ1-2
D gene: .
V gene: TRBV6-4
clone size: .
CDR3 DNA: TGTGCCAGCAGACCGGGACACAACTATGGCTACACCTTC
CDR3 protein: CASRPGHNYGYTF

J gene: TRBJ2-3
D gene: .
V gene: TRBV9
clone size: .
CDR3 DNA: TGTGCCAGCAGCGTAGAAGGAGGAAGTAGCACAGATACGCAGTATTTT
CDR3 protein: CASSVEGGSSTDTQYF

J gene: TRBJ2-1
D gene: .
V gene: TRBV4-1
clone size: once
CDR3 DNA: TGCGCCAGCAGCCAAGAAGGGGGACCCTACAATGAGCAGTTCTTC
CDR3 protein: CASSQEGGPYNEQFF

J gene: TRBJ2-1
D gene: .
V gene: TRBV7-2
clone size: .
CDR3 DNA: TGTGCCAGCAGCTTATGGCTAGCGCACCCCTCGGACAATGAGCAGTTCTTC
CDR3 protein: CASSLWLAHPSDNEQFF

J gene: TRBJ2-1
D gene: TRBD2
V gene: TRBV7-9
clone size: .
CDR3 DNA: TGTGCCAGCACCCTCGGGGCGGGGGGCCACAATGAGCAGTTCTTC
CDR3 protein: CASTLGAGGHNEQFF

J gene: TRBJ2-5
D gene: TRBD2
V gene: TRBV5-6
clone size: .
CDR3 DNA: TGTGCCAGCAGCTTTCGCGGGGGAGAGACCCAGTACTTC
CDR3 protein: CASSFRGGETQYF

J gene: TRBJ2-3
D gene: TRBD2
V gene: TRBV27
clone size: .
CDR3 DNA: TGTGCCAGCAGTTTGCTAGCGGACCTCACAGATACGCAGTATTTT
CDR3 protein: CASSLLADLTDTQYF

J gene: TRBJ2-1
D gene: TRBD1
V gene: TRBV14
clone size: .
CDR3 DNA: TGTGCCAGCAGCCTAAAGGCACCTTTTCCGGGACAGGGGGCTTGGAATGAGCAGTTCTTC
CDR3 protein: CASSLKAPFPGQGAWNEQFF

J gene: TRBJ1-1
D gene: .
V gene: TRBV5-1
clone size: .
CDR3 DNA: TGCGCCAGCAGCCCACCTTGGCGGTGGGACATGAACACTGAAGCTTTCTTT
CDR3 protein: CASSPPWRWDMNTEAFF

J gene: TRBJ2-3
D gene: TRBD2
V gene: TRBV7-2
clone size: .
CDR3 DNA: TGTGCCAGCAGCTTAGGGCTAGCGGGGGCCGAAGATACGCAGTATTTT
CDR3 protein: CASSLGLAGAEDTQYF

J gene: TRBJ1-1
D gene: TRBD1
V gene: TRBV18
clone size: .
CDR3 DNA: TGTGCCAGCTCACCATTGTTCAGGGGGACTAACACTGAAGCTTTCTTT
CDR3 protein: CASSPLFRGTNTEAFF

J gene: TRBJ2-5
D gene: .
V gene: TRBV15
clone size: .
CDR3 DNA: TGTGCCACCAGGGAAACAGGGCCCAGTTCCAATAGGGAGACCCAGTACTTC
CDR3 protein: CATRETGPSSNRETQYF

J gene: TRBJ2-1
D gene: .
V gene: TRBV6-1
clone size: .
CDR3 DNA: TGTGCCAGCAGTGAGAAGTGGGAGGCACACAATGAGCAGTTCTTC
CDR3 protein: CASSEKWEAHNEQFF

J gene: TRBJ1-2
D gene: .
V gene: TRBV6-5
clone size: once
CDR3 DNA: TGTGCCAGCAGCCACTCGTACGGGAACTATGGCTACACCTTC
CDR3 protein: CASSHSYGNYGYTF

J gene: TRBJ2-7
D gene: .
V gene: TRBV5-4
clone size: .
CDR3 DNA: TGTGCCAGCAGCTTAATTGGGAGCCCGGCCTACGAGCAGTACTTC
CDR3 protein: CASSLIGSPAYEQYF

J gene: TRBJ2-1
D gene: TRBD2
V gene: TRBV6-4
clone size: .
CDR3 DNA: TGTGCCAGCAGTAAGATGGAGGGCAGGGGAGGACTAGCCGGCTACAATGAGCAGTTCTTC
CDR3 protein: CASSKMEGRGGLAGYNEQFF

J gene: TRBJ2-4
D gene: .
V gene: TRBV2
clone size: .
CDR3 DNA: TGTGCCAGTCAGGGGTTGCAAAACATTCAGTACTTC
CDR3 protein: CASQGLQNIQYF

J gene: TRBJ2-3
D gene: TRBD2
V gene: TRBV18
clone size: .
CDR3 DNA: TGTGCCAGCTCACCAATTAGCGGGAGGGTATCAGATACGCAGTATTTT
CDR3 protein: CASSPISGRVSDTQYF

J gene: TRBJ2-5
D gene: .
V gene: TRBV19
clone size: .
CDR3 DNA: TGTGCCAGTAGTGACAGGGGAGGGGAGACCCAGTACTTC
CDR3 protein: CASSDRGGETQYF

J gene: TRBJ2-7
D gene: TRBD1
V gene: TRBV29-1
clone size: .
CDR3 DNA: TGCAGCGTGGTGGAGCAGGGGGCCCCTTACGAGCAGTACTTC
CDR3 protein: CSVVEQGAPYEQYF

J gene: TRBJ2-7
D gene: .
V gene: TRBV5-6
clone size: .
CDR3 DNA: TGTGCCAGCAGCTTGGGACTCCTGCGGGGCGAGCAGTACTTC
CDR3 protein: CASSLGLLRGEQYF

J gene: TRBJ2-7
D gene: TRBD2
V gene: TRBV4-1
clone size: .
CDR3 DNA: TGCGCCAGCAGCCAAGGGCCGCGACTAGCGGGGGGGGCCTCCTACGAGCAGTACTTC
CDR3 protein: CASSQGPRLAGGASYEQYF

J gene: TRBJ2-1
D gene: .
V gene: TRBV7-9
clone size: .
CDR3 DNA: TGTGCCAGCAGCCCCCCAGGGGATGAGCAGTTCTTC
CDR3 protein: CASSPPGDEQFF

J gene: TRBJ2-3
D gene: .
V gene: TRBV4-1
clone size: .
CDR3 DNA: TGCGCCAGCAGCCTTGTCCAGGGGCTGGGCACAGATACGCAGTATTTT
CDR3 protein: CASSLVQGLGTDTQYF

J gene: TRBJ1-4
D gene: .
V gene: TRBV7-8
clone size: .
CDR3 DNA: TGTGCCAGCAGCCGACCCCCAGGGGTTAAAGATGAAAAACTGTTTTTT
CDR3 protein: CASSRPPGVKDEKLFF

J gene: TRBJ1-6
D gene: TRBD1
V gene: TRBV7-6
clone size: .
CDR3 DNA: TGTGCCAGCAGCCAACAGGGGGTTAATAATTCACCCCTCCACTTT
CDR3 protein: CASSQQGVNNSPLHF

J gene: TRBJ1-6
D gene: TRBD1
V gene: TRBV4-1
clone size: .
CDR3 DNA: TGCGCCAGCAGCTTTCGCCTCATGGACAGGGGATTTTATAATTCACCCCTCCACTTT
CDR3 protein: CASSFRLMDRGFYNSPLHF

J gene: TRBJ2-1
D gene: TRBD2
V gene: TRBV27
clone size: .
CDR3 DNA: TGTGCCAGCAGTTTCTACCTAGCGGGGGGGCATAATGAGCAGTTCTTC
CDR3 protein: CASSFYLAGGHNEQFF

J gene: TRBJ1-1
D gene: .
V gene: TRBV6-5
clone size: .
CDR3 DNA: TGTGCCAGCAGTTACGTAGGGGGTGGTACTGAAGCTTTCTTT
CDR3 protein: CASSYVGGGTEAFF

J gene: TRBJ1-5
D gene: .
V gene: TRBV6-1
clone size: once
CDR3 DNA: TGTGCCAGCAGTGAAGCGCGTCTTACGGTCATCAAACGGGAGCCCCAGCATTTT
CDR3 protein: CASSEARLTVIKREPQHF

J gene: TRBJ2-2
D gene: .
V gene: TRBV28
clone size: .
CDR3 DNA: TGTGCCAGTGCCAAATGGAGCGGGGAGCTGTTTTTT
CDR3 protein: CASAKWSGELFF

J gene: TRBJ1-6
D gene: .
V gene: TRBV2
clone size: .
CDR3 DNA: TGTGCCAGCAGTGACCTTGAGCCACCCCTCCACTTT
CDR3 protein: CASSDLEPPLHF

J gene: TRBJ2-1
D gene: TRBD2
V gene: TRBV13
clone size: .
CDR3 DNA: TGTGCCAGCAGCCTTAGCGGGGGGGCCGATGAGCAGTTCTTC
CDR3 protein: CASSLSGGADEQFF

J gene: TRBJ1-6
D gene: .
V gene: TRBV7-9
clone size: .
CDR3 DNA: TGTGCCAGCAGCTCGGCCCAGGGGTATAATTCACCCCTCCACTTT
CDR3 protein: CASSSAQGYNSPLHF

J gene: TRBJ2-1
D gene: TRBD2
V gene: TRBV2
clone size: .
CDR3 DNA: TGTGCCAGCACGGGACTAGCGGGACACAATGAGCAGTTCTTC
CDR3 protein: CASTGLAGHNEQFF

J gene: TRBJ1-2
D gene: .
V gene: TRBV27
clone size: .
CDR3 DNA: TGTGCCAGCGGTGAGGCAACCTATGGCTACACCTTC
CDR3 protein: CASGEATYGYTF